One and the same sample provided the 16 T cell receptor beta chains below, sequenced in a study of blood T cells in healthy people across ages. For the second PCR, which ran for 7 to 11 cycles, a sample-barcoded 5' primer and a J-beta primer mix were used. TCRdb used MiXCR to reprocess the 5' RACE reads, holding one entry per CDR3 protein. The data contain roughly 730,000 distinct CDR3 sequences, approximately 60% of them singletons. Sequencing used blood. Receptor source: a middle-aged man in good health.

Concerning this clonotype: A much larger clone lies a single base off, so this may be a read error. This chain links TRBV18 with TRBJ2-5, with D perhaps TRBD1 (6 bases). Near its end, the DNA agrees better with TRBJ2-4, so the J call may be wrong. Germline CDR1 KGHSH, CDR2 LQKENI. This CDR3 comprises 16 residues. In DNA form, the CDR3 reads TGTGCCAGCCCACCAGACCCACCCCTAGGGGGAAACATTCAGTACTTC. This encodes CASPPDPPLGGNIQYF.

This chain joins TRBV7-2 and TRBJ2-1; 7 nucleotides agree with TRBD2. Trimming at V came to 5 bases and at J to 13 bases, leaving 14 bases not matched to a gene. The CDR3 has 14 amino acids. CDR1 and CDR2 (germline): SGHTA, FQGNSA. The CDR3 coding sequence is TGTGCCAGCAGCCCAGCTGGCGGGAGAATCTCCCAGTTCTTC. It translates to CASSPAGGRISQFF.

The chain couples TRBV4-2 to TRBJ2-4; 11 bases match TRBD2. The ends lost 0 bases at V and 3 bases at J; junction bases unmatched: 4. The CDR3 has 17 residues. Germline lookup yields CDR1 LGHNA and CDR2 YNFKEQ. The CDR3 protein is CASSQDPGTSGKNIQYF. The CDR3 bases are TGTGCCAGCAGCCAAGACCCCGGGACTAGCGGCAAAAACATTCAGTACTTC.

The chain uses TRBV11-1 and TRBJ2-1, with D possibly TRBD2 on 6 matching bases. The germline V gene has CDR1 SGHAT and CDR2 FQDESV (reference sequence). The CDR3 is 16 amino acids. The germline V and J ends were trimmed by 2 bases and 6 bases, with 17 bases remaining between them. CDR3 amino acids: CASSLSPTSHPNEQFF. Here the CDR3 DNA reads TGTGCCAGCAGCTTATCCCCCACTAGCCACCCCAATGAGCAGTTCTTC.

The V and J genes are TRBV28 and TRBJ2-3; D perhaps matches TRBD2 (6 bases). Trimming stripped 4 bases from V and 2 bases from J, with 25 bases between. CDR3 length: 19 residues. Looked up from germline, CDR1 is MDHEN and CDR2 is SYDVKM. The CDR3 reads CASSSWGDPTRINTDTQYF. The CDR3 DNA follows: TGTGCCAGCAGTTCCTGGGGGGACCCCACAAGAATAAACACAGATACGCAGTATTTT. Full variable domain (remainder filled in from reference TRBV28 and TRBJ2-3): DVKVTQSSRYLVKRTGEKVFLECVQDMDHENMFWYRQDPGLGLRLIYFSYDVKMKEKGDIPEGYSVSREKKERFSLILESASTNQTSMYLCASSSWGDPTRINTDTQYFGPGTRLTVL.

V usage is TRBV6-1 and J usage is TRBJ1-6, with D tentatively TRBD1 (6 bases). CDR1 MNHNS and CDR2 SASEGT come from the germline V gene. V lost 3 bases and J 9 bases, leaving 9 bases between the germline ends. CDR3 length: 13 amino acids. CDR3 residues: CASSDQGTSPLHF. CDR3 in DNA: TGTGCCAGCAGTGATCAGGGGACTTCACCCCTCCACTTT.

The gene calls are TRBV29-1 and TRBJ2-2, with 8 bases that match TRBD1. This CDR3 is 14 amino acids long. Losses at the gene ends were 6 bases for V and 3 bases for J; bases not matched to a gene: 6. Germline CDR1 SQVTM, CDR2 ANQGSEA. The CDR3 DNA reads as TGCAGCGTGTACCCGACAGGGGACACCGGGGAGCTGTTTTTT. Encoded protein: CSVYPTGDTGELFF.

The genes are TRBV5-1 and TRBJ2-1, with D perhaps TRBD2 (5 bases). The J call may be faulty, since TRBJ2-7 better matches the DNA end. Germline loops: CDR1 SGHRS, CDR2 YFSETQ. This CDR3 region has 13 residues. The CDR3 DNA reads TGCGCCAGCAGCTCGGGGATCAACGACGAGCAGTACTTC. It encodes CASSSGINDEQYF.

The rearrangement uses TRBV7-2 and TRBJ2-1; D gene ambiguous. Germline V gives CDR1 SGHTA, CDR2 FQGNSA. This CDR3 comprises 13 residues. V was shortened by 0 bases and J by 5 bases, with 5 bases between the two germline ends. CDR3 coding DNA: TGTGCCAGCAGCTTAGCTAGTCACAATGAGCAGTTCTTC. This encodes CASSLASHNEQFF.

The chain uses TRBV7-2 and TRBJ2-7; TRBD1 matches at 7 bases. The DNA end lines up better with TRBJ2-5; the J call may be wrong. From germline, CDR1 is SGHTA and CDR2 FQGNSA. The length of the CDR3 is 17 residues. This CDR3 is CASSLDIWDRLQETQYF. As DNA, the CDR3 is TGTGCCAGCAGCTTAGATATTTGGGACAGACTCCAAGAGACCCAGTACTTC.

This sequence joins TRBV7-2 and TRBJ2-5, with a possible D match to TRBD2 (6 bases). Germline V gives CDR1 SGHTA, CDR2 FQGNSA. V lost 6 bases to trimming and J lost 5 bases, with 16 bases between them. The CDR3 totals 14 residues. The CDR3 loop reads CASSGDFAVETQYF. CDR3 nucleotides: TGTGCCAGCAGTGGGGACTTCGCCGTGGAGACCCAGTACTTC.

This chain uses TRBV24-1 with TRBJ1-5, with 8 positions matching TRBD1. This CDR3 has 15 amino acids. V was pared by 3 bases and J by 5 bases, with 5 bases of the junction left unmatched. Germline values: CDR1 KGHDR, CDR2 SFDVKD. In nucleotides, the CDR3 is TGTGCCACCAGTGATCAACAGGGGGTCCATCAGCCCCAGCATTTT. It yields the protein CATSDQQGVHQPQHF.

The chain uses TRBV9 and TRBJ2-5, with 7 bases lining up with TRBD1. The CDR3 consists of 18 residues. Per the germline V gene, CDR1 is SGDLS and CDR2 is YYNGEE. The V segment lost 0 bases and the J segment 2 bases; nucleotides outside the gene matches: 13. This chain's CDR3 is CASSVATGTGQQQETQYF. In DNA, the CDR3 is TGTGCCAGCAGCGTAGCTACAGGAACGGGACAGCAACAAGAGACCCAGTACTTC.

In nucleotides, the CDR3 is TGTGCCAGCAGCCCACTAGCGGGGGTCATTACCCAGTACTTC. Translated, it gives CASSPLAGVITQYF. The chain carries TRBV27 and TRBJ2-5; 11 bases fit TRBD2. With 6 bases clipped from V and 8 bases from J, the junction kept 8 bases outside the gene matches. From germline, CDR1 is MNHEY and CDR2 SMNVEV (reference sequence). This CDR3 region has 14 residues.

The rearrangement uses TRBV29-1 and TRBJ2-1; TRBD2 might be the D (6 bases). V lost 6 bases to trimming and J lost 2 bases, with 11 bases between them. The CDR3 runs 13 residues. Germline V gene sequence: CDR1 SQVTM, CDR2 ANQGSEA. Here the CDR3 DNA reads TGCAGCGTGGGTAGCGGCCCCTACAATGAGCAGTTCTTC. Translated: CSVGSGPYNEQFF.

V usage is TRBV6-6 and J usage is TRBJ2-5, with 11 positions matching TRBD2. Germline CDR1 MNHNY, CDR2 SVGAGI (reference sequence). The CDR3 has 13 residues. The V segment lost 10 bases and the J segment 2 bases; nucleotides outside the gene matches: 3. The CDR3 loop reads CATLAGVQETQYF. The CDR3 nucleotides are TGTGCCACACTAGCGGGAGTTCAAGAGACCCAGTACTTC.